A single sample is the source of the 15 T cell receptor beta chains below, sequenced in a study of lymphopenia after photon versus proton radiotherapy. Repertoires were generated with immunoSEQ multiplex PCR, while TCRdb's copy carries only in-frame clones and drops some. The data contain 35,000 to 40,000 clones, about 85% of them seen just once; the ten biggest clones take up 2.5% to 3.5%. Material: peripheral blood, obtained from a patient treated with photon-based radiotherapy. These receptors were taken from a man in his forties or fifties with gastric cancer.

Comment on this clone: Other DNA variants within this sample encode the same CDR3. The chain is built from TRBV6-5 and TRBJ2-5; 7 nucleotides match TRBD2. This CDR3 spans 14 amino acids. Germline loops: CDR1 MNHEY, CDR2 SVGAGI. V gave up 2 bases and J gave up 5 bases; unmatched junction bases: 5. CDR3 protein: CASSYPGGGETQYF. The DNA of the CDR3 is TGTGCCAGCAGTTACCCGGGAGGTGGGGAGACCCAGTACTTC.

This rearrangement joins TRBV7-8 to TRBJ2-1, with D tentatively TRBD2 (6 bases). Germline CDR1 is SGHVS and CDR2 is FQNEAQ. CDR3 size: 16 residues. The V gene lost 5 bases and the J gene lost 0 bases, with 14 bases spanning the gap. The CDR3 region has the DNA TGTGCCAGCAGCCTCACTAGCTTTAGCTCCTACAATGAGCAGTTCTTC. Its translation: CASSLTSFSSYNEQFF.

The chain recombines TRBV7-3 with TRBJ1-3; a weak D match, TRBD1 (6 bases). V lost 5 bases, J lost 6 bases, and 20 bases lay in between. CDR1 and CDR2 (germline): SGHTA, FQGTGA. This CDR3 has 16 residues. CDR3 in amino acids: CASSPTRQGYQNTIYF. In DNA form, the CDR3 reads TGTGCCAGCAGCCCGACTCGTCAGGGGTACCAAAACACCATATATTTT.

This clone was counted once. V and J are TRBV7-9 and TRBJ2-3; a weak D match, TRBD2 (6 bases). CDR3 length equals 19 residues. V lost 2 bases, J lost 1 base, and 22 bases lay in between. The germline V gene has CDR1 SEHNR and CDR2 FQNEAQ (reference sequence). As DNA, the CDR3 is TGTGCCAGCAGCTTACGTCGATTAGCGGAGCTATTGGGCACAGATACGCAGTATTTT. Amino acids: CASSLRRLAELLGTDTQYF.

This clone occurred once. The CDR3 loop reads CASSFPREGYNEQFF. CDR3 sequence (DNA): TGTGCCAGCAGCTTTCCGCGGGAGGGTTACAATGAGCAGTTCTTC. The rearrangement joins TRBV7-3 to TRBJ2-1, with 9 bases fitting TRBD2. The CDR3 is made up of 15 amino acids. V shed 3 bases, J shed 4 bases, and the junction held 4 bases outside the gene matches. The germline gives CDR1 SGHTA, CDR2 FQGTGA.

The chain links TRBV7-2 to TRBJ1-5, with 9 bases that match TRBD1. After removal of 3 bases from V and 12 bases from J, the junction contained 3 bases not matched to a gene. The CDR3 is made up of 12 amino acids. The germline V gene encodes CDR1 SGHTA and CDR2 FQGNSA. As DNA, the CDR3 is TGTGCCAGCAGCTTCCAGACAGGGGGCCAGCATTTT. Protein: CASSFQTGGQHF.

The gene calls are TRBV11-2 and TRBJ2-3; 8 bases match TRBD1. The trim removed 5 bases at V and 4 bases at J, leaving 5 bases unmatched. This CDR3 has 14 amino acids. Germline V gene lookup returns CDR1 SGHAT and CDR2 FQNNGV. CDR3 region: CASSPRDRPDTQYF. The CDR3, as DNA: TGTGCCAGCAGCCCGCGGGACAGGCCAGATACGCAGTATTTT.

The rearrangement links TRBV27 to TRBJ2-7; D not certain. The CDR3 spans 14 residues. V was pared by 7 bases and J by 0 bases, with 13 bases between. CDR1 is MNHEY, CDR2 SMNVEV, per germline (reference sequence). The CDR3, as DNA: TGTGCCAGCAAGACGGGCCTAAGCTCCTACGAGCAGTACTTC. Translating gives CASKTGLSSYEQYF.

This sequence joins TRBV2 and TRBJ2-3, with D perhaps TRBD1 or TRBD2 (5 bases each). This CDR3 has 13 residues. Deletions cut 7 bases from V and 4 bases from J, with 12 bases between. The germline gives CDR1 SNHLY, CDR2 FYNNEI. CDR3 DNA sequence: TGTGCCAGCAAAGCTGGGACCGCAGATACGCAGTATTTT. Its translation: CASKAGTADTQYF. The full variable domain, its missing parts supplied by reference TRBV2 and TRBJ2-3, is EPEVTQTPSHQVTQMGQEVILRCVPISNHLYFYWYRQILGQKVEFLVSFYNNEISEKSEIFDDQFSVERPDGSNFTLKIRSTKLEDSAMYFCASKAGTADTQYFGPGTRLTVL.

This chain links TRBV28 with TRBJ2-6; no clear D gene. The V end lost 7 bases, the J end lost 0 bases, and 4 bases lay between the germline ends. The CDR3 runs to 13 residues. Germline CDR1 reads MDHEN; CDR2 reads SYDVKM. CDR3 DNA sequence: TGTGCCAGCACTCCCTCTGGGGCCAACGTCCTGACTTTC. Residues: CASTPSGANVLTF.

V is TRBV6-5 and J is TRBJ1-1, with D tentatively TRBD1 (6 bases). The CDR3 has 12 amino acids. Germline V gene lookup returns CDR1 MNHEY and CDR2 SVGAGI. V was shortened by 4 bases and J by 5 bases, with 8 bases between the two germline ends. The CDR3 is CASSFRGTEAFF. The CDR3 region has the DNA TGTGCCAGCAGTTTCAGGGGTACTGAAGCTTTCTTT.

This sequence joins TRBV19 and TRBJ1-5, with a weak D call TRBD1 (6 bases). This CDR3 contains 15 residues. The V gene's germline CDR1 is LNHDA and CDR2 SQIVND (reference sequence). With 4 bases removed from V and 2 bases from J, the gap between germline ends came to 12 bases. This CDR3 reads CASSTTGNGNQPQHF. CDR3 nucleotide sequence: TGTGCCAGTAGTACCACAGGGAATGGCAATCAGCCCCAGCATTTT.

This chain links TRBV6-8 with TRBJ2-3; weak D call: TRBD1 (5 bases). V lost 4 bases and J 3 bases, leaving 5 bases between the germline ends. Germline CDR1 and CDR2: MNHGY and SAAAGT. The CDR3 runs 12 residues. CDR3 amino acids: CASSSGTDTQYF. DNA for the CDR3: TGTGCCAGCAGTTCAGGGACAGATACGCAGTATTTT.

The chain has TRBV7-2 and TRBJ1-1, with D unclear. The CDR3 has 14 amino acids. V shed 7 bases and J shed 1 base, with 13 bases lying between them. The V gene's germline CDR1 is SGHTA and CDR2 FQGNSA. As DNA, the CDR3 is TGTGCCAGCACCCTTCGGCAGCAGAACACTGAAGCTTTCTTT. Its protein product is CASTLRQQNTEAFF.

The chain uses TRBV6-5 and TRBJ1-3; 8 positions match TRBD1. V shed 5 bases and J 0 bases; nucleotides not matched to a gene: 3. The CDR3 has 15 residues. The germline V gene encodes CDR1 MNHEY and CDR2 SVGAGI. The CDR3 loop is CASSRTGRSGNTIYF. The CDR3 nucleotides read TGTGCCAGCAGTAGGACAGGGCGCTCTGGAAACACCATATATTTT.